The clone carrying this T cell receptor (beta chain) was detected once. Germline V CDR1 and CDR2: MNHEY, SMNVEV (reference sequence). CDR3 length equals 15 residues. V shed 2 bases and J 2 bases; nucleotides not matched to a gene: 2. The data were obtained in a study of T cell changes during pregnancy in multiple sclerosis. Generated by immunoSEQ multiplex PCR, the TCRdb table keeps only in-frame clones and is missing some. The table records about 34,000 clones, about 90% of them present only once. The clonotype was recovered from a female donor with multiple sclerosis, enrolled in a pregnancy study. This sample comprised CD8+ T cells from peripheral blood mononuclear cells, obtained in the third trimester of pregnancy. This chain joins TRBV27 and TRBJ2-1, with TRBD2 identical over 8 bases. CDR3 region: CASSLDSGAYNEQFF. Here the CDR3 DNA reads TGTGCCAGCAGTTTAGATAGCGGGGCCTACAATGAGCAGTTCTTC.